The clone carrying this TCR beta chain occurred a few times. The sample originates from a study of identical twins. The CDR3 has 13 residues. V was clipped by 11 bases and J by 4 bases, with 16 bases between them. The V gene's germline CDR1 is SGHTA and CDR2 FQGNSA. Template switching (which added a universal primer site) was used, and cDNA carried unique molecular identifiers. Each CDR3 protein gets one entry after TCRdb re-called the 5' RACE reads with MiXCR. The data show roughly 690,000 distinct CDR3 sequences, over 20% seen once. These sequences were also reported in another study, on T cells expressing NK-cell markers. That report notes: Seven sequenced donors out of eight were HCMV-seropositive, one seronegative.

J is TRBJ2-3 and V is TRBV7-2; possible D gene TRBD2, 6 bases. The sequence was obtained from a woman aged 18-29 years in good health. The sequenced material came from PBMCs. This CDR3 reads CAWGGGVADTQYF. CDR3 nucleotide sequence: TGTGCCTGGGGCGGCGGGGTTGCAGATACGCAGTATTTT.